The 23 T cell receptor beta chains below all came from one sample that was sequenced in a study of cytomegalovirus exposure and HLA in healthy donors. Primers included in the PCR were 60 Vbeta and 13 Jbeta primers. Libraries were prepared by immunoSEQ multiplex PCR; TCRdb keeps only in-frame clonotypes and omits some of them. Here the sample spans around 63,000 clones, under 85% being singletons. Input material: PBMCs. These receptors all come from a woman under 40 in good health and CMV-seronegative.

The V and J genes are TRBV2 and TRBJ1-6; maybe TRBD1 (6 bases). V was clipped by 9 bases and J by 7 bases, with 16 bases between them. The CDR3 is 14 residues long. CDR1 is SNHLY and CDR2 is FYNNEI in the germline V gene. The chain's CDR3 is CARGAQGRNSPLHF. DNA of the CDR3: TGTGCCAGGGGGGCACAGGGTAGAAATTCACCCCTCCACTTT. Full variable domain (rest looked up from reference TRBV2 and TRBJ1-6): EPEVTQTPSHQVTQMGQEVILRCVPISNHLYFYWYRQILGQKVEFLVSFYNNEISEKSEIFDDQFSVERPDGSNFTLKIRSTKLEDSAMYFCARGAQGRNSPLHFGNGTRLTVT.

This clone has just one count. The J gene is TRBJ2-1, the V gene TRBV7-2, with D unresolved. Trimming cost V 5 bases and J 5 bases, with 4 bases left between them. The V gene's germline CDR1 is SGHTA and CDR2 FQGNSA. This CDR3 is 11 amino acids long. CDR3 in DNA: TGTGCCAGCAGCACAAACAATGAGCAGTTCTTC. Translated, it gives CASSTNNEQFF.

The J gene is TRBJ2-3, the V gene TRBV7-9; D perhaps matches TRBD2 (6 bases). Germline assignment: CDR1 SEHNR and CDR2 FQNEAQ (reference sequence). The V end lost 3 bases, the J end lost 5 bases, and 12 bases lay between the germline ends. CDR3 length equals 14 residues. The CDR3 region is CASSFAGTEDTQYF. In nucleotides, the CDR3 is TGTGCCAGCAGCTTTGCGGGAACGGAAGATACGCAGTATTTT.

V is TRBV2 and J is TRBJ2-5; 8 positions agree with TRBD2. The ends lost 5 bases at V and 4 bases at J; junction bases unmatched: 6. Germline assignment: CDR1 SNHLY and CDR2 FYNNEI. The CDR3 runs to 14 residues. The CDR3 region is CASSSLAAGETQYF. The CDR3 DNA reads as TGTGCCAGCAGTTCACTAGCGGCTGGAGAGACCCAGTACTTC. Supplemented by reference TRBV2 and TRBJ2-5, the full variable domain reads EPEVTQTPSHQVTQMGQEVILRCVPISNHLYFYWYRQILGQKVEFLVSFYNNEISEKSEIFDDQFSVERPDGSNFTLKIRSTKLEDSAMYFCASSSLAAGETQYFGPGTRLLVL.

In its sample, this clone was seen once. The chain has TRBV19 and TRBJ2-2, with 8 nucleotides matching TRBD2. The CDR3 covers 13 residues. The J segment lost 6 bases and the V segment lost 5 bases, leaving 2 bases of the junction unmatched. Germline CDR1 LNHDA, CDR2 SQIVND (reference sequence). This CDR3 reads CASSYSGAGELFF. CDR3 coding DNA: TGTGCCAGTAGTTATAGCGGGGCCGGGGAGCTGTTTTTT.

The chain has TRBV7-9 and TRBJ1-2; tentative D call: TRBD1 (6 bases). V lost 5 bases, J lost 4 bases, and 17 bases lay in between. This CDR3 comprises 15 residues. Germline CDR1 and CDR2: SEHNR and FQNEAQ (reference sequence). CDR3 loop: CASSPDSTLGYGYTF. Written as DNA, the CDR3 is TGTGCCAGCAGCCCGGACAGTACCCTTGGCTATGGCTACACCTTC.

This clone appeared a single time. The V gene is TRBV7-9, the J gene TRBJ2-1, with 7 positions matching TRBD2. The CDR3 is 14 residues long. Germline V gene sequence: CDR1 SEHNR, CDR2 FQNEAQ (reference sequence). V shed 7 bases and J 5 bases; nucleotides not matched to a gene: 8. This CDR3 is CASTGLVIDNEQFF. CDR3 DNA: TGTGCCAGCACCGGACTAGTAATCGACAATGAGCAGTTCTTC.

The chain couples TRBV30 to TRBJ2-1, with D perhaps TRBD2 (5 bases). V lost 5 bases and J lost 6, with 8 bases in between. The CDR3 is 11 amino acids. Germline V gene sequence: CDR1 GTSNPN, CDR2 SVGIG (reference sequence). CDR3 amino acids: CAWGLSNEQFF. The DNA of the CDR3 is TGTGCCTGGGGACTTTCCAATGAGCAGTTCTTC.

This clone was picked up one time. The chain uses TRBV5-4 and TRBJ2-3; D is undetermined. The V gene's germline CDR1 is SGHNT and CDR2 YYREEE (reference sequence). This CDR3 spans 13 amino acids. The V end was cut by 3 bases, the J end by 2 bases, with 7 bases between. The CDR3 DNA is TGTGCCAGCAGCTCGGTTTCCACAGATACGCAGTATTTT. The encoded protein is CASSSVSTDTQYF. Based on the CDR3 plus reference TRBV5-4 and TRBJ2-3, the full variable domain is ETGVTQSPTHLIKTRGQQVTLRCSSQSGHNTVSWYQQALGQGPQFIFQYYREEENGRGNFPPRFSGLQFPNYSSELNVNALELDDSALYLCASSSVSTDTQYFGPGTRLTVL.

The gene calls are TRBV9 and TRBJ1-4; D unclear. The CDR3 length is 18 residues. Deletions cut 3 bases from V and 0 bases from J, with 18 bases between. Germline-derived CDR1 and CDR2 are SGDLS and YYNGEE. The CDR3 DNA reads TGTGCCAGCAGCGAAAATGAACGGGGTTTTGCAACTAATGAAAAACTGTTTTTT. Translated: CASSENERGFATNEKLFF.

The chain links TRBV7-9 to TRBJ1-1; 9 bases agree with TRBD1. Germline loops: CDR1 SEHNR, CDR2 FQNEAQ (reference sequence). The CDR3 covers 14 residues. DNA for the CDR3: TGTGCGGGGGGACAGGGCCTATCGGGGACTGAAGCTTTCTTT. This sequence encodes CAGGQGLSGTEAFF.

The chain uses TRBV29-1 and TRBJ2-1, with TRBD1 matching 7 bases. From germline, CDR1 is SQVTM and CDR2 ANQGSEA. The V segment lost 3 bases and the J segment 1 base; nucleotides outside the gene matches: 6. The CDR3 runs to 15 residues. The CDR3 loop is CSVDQGVGSYNEQFF. CDR3 DNA sequence: TGCAGCGTTGATCAGGGGGTCGGTTCCTACAATGAGCAGTTCTTC.

The genes are TRBV5-1 and TRBJ1-5; TRBD1 matches 10 bases. CDR1 is SGHRS, CDR2 YFSETQ, per germline. CDR3 size: 15 residues. V was clipped by 4 bases and J by 6 bases; unmatched bases: 7. CDR3 sequence: CASSPGQGGGQPQHF. Here the CDR3 DNA reads TGCGCCAGCAGCCCAGGACAGGGGGGCGGTCAGCCCCAGCATTTT.

Written as DNA, the CDR3 is TGTGCCAGCAGTACCCGGACAGGGGGAGACGGTGAGCAGTACTTC. Protein: CASSTRTGGDGEQYF. The gene calls are TRBV6-1 and TRBJ2-7; TRBD1 agrees at 10 bases. Trimming cost V 5 bases and J 7 bases; bases outside gene matches: 11. The CDR3 loop spans 15 amino acids. The germline CDR1 and CDR2 sequences are MNHNS and SASEGT.

V and J are TRBV9 and TRBJ2-3; the D gene is possibly TRBD2 (5 bases). Germline CDR1 SGDLS, CDR2 YYNGEE. The CDR3 is 15 amino acids. V lost 0 bases, J lost 11 bases, and 19 bases lay in between. The CDR3 nucleotides are TGTGCCAGCAGCGTAGGCGGGCAGGATGAGGGTGTGCAGTATTTT. The encoded protein is CASSVGGQDEGVQYF.

The chain couples TRBV18 to TRBJ1-3, with TRBD1 matching 7 bases. The CDR3 loop spans 15 amino acids. Trimming removed 6 bases from V and 2 bases from J; junction bases left unmatched: 7. Germline loops: CDR1 KGHSH, CDR2 LQKENI. In DNA form, the CDR3 reads TGTGCCAGCTCGCCTAATACAGGGGCTGGAAACACCATATATTTT. This codes for CASSPNTGAGNTIYF. Filled out from reference TRBV18 and TRBJ1-3, the complete variable domain reads NAGVMQNPRHLVRRRGQEARLRCSPMKGHSHVYWYRQLPEEGLKFMVYLQKENIIDESGMPKERFSAEFPKEGPSILRIQQVVRGDSAAYFCASSPNTGAGNTIYFGEGSWLTVV.

The chain couples TRBV7-3 to TRBJ2-2; D remains unclear. The V and J ends lost 3 bases and 1 base respectively, with 6 bases between them. CDR3 length: 14 amino acids. In germline, CDR1 is SGHTA, CDR2 FQGTGA. The CDR3 nucleotides are TGTGCCAGCAGCTTTGGGCAGAACACCGGGGAGCTGTTTTTT. Amino acid sequence: CASSFGQNTGELFF.

The chain employs TRBV6-1 and TRBJ1-2, with D perhaps matching TRBD1 (5 bases). V was cut by 1 base and J by 5 bases, with 14 bases left in between. The CDR3 has 15 amino acids. CDR1 is MNHNS, CDR2 SASEGT, per germline. The CDR3 DNA is TGTGCCAGCAGTGAAGTGCGGGACGGAAAATATGGCTACACCTTC. It is translated as CASSEVRDGKYGYTF.

The chain recombines TRBV5-6 with TRBJ1-2, with D unclear. The CDR3 runs to 14 residues. Trimming stripped 5 bases from V and 2 bases from J, with 13 bases between. Germline lookup yields CDR1 SGHDT and CDR2 YYEEEE. The DNA of the CDR3 is TGTGCCAGCAGTTCTTACAAGTGGAACTATGGCTACACCTTC. Its translation is CASSSYKWNYGYTF.

The chain combines TRBV2 with TRBJ2-3, with TRBD2 matching over 8 bases. Germline CDR1 and CDR2: SNHLY and FYNNEI. CDR3 size: 15 residues. The V gene end was trimmed by 8 bases and the J gene end by 3 bases; junction bases not matched to a gene: 10. DNA of the CDR3: TGTGCCAGCGGGTCGGGACTAGGAAGTACAGATACGCAGTATTTT. It translates to CASGSGLGSTDTQYF.

This sequence joins TRBV28 and TRBJ1-3; D is ambiguous. CDR3 length: 11 amino acids. Trimming cost V 6 bases and J 6 bases, with 6 bases left between them. Looked up from germline, CDR1 is MDHEN and CDR2 is SYDVKM. The CDR3 loop reads CASSPSNTIYF. CDR3 coding DNA: TGTGCCAGCAGCCCCTCAAACACCATATATTTT.

This chain links TRBV19 with TRBJ1-2; 8 nucleotides agree with TRBD1. The J segment lost 2 bases and the V segment lost 7 bases, leaving 3 bases of the junction unmatched. The length of the CDR3 is 13 residues. The germline gives CDR1 LNHDA, CDR2 SQIVND (reference sequence). CDR3 bases: TGTGCCAGTACCCGGACAGGGAACTATGGCTACACCTTC. Protein sequence: CASTRTGNYGYTF.

This chain joins TRBV2 and TRBJ2-3; D is perhaps TRBD1 (5 bases). The germline V gene encodes CDR1 SNHLY and CDR2 FYNNEI. This CDR3 region has 16 residues. Trimming took off 2 bases at V and 0 bases at J, with 12 bases between the two ends. The CDR3: CASSEPGIASTDTQYF. CDR3 in DNA: TGTGCCAGCAGTGAACCAGGGATCGCGAGCACAGATACGCAGTATTTT.